What follows are 20 T cell receptor beta chains derived from one specimen sequenced in a study of early T cells in non-severe SARS-CoV-2 infection. MiXCR was run by TCRdb on the 5' RACE reads, yielding one entry per CDR3 protein. Among 98,000 or so distinct CDR3 sequences, about 12% were seen once, and the ten largest hold 3% to 3.5%. Sample: whole blood. These TCRs come from an adult who was a healthcare worker with PCR-confirmed SARS-CoV-2 infection or an uninfected control (not recorded which).

This rearrangement joins TRBV2 to TRBJ2-7, with unresolved D. This CDR3 is 11 amino acids long. V shed 7 bases and J shed 4 bases, with 8 bases lying between them. Germline CDR1 is SNHLY and CDR2 is FYNNEI. The CDR3 bases are TGTGCCAGCAAGGAAGGTTACGAGCAGTACTTC. This sequence encodes CASKEGYEQYF.

Ten or more counts support this clonotype. In DNA form, the CDR3 reads TGTGCCAGCAGTTTGGACACTAGCGGGGGATCCGATACGCAGTATTTT. The encoded protein is CASSLDTSGGSDTQYF. The chain is built from TRBV28 and TRBJ2-3; 11 bases fit TRBD2. Germline-derived CDR1 and CDR2 are MDHEN and SYDVKM. The CDR3 sequence is 16 residues long. V shed 3 bases and J 6 bases; nucleotides not matched to a gene: 8. Full variable domain (missing parts from reference TRBV28 and TRBJ2-3): DVKVTQSSRYLVKRTGEKVFLECVQDMDHENMFWYRQDPGLGLRLIYFSYDVKMKEKGDIPEGYSVSREKKERFSLILESASTNQTSMYLCASSLDTSGGSDTQYFGPGTRLTVL.

This clonotype was counted between two and nine times. V and J are TRBV28 and TRBJ2-7; D is possibly TRBD1 (6 bases). The germline V gene encodes CDR1 MDHEN and CDR2 SYDVKM. V gave up 11 bases and J gave up 2 bases, with 13 bases separating them. CDR3 length: 12 amino acids. The CDR3 spells CAATGTPYEQYF. The CDR3 nucleotides read TGTGCCGCAACCGGGACACCCTACGAGCAGTACTTC. Combining the CDR3 with reference TRBV28 and TRBJ2-7 gives the whole variable domain DVKVTQSSRYLVKRTGEKVFLECVQDMDHENMFWYRQDPGLGLRLIYFSYDVKMKEKGDIPEGYSVSREKKERFSLILESASTNQTSMYLCAATGTPYEQYFGPGTRLTVT.

This clonotype has a handful of counts. The chain uses TRBV28 and TRBJ1-6, with no clear D. The ends were cut back, 3 bases at V and 3 bases at J, with 9 bases in the middle. The length of the CDR3 is 15 residues. CDR1 and CDR2 from the germline V gene are MDHEN and SYDVKM. The CDR3 reads CASSFTGVYNSPLHF. As DNA, the CDR3 is TGTGCCAGCAGTTTTACCGGAGTCTATAATTCACCCCTCCACTTT. Combining the CDR3 with reference TRBV28 and TRBJ1-6 gives the whole variable domain DVKVTQSSRYLVKRTGEKVFLECVQDMDHENMFWYRQDPGLGLRLIYFSYDVKMKEKGDIPEGYSVSREKKERFSLILESASTNQTSMYLCASSFTGVYNSPLHFGNGTRLTVT.

The chain is built from TRBV12-3 or TRBV12-4 and TRBJ2-5; 8 bases agree with TRBD2. The CDR3 consists of 14 residues. Trimming cost V 7 bases and J 4 bases; bases outside gene matches: 8. CDR3 coding DNA: TGTGCCAGCACGGAGCGGGGGTTCGGAGAGACCCAGTACTTC. Translated, it gives CASTERGFGETQYF.

This clonotype came up a few times. The V call is TRBV20-1, the J call TRBJ2-3; the match to TRBD2 covers 11 bases. Germline assignment: CDR1 DFQATT and CDR2 SNEGSKA (reference sequence). V shed 3 bases, J shed 3 bases, and the junction held 5 bases outside the gene matches. CDR3 length equals 15 residues. CDR3 nucleotides: TGCAGTGCTAGTTTTGGGACTAGCGGTACAGATACGCAGTATTTT. Protein sequence: CSASFGTSGTDTQYF.

The gene calls are TRBV5-6 and TRBJ1-1, with TRBD1 matching over 9 bases. This CDR3 has 17 residues. Trimming removed 6 bases from V and 2 bases from J; junction bases left unmatched: 14. Germline CDR1 and CDR2: SGHDT and YYEEEE. The CDR3 bases are TGTGCCAGCACCCAGCGACTCCTACAGGGGGCAAACACTGAAGCTTTCTTT. Translated, it gives CASTQRLLQGANTEAFF. Drawing the rest from reference TRBV5-6 and TRBJ1-1, the complete variable domain is DAGVTQSPTHLIKTRGQQVTLRCSPKSGHDTVSWYQQALGQGPQFIFQYYEEEERQRGNFPDRFSGHQFPNYSSELNVNALLLGDSALYLCASTQRLLQGANTEAFFGQGTRLTVV.

This clonotype was observed many times. The chain couples TRBV27 to TRBJ2-7; possible D gene TRBD2, 5 bases. CDR1 and CDR2 (germline): MNHEY, SMNVEV (reference sequence). V lost 8 bases, J lost 4 bases, and 9 bases lay in between. The CDR3 has 11 amino acids. The CDR3 bases are TGTGCCAGCGGGCCGGGGTACGAGCAGTACTTC. Its protein is CASGPGYEQYF.

This clonotype has just a few counts. The V and J genes are TRBV12-3 or TRBV12-4 and TRBJ2-3, with D maybe TRBD2 (5 bases). Trimming stripped 8 bases from V and 0 bases from J, with 15 bases between. This CDR3 is 15 amino acids long. The CDR3 coding sequence is TGTGCCAGCGCACTGTTAGCGACTAGCACAGATACGCAGTATTTT. Its translation: CASALLATSTDTQYF.

This clonotype showed up just a few times. The chain combines TRBV7-3 with TRBJ2-2; 7 bases agree with TRBD2. The V gene end was trimmed by 3 bases and the J gene end by 5 bases; junction bases not matched to a gene: 6. The CDR3 contains 15 residues. The germline V gene encodes CDR1 SGHTA and CDR2 FQGTGA. The CDR3, as DNA: TGTGCCAGCAGCTTCTTAGCGGGCGAAACCGGGGAGCTGTTTTTT. Amino acid sequence: CASSFLAGETGELFF.

The rearrangement links TRBV6-6 to TRBJ2-1, with 10 bases matching TRBD1. Trimming removed 2 bases from V and 10 bases from J; junction bases left unmatched: 8. This CDR3 spans 15 amino acids. Germline V gene lookup returns CDR1 MNHNY and CDR2 SVGAGI (reference sequence). The CDR3 nucleotides are TGTGCCAGCAGTTACAGCTCCGGGACAGGGGACGAGCAGTTCTTC. It translates to CASSYSSGTGDEQFF.

The chain has TRBV4-1 and TRBJ1-2; tentatively, D is TRBD1 (5 bases). The CDR3 spans 14 residues. From germline, CDR1 is MGHRA and CDR2 YSYEKL. Trimming took 2 bases from V and 9 from J, leaving 16 bases between them. The CDR3 sequence is CASSQIAGTGSYTF. The DNA for the CDR3 is TGCGCCAGCAGCCAAATTGCCGGGACGGGTAGCTACACCTTC.

This clonotype was seen a handful of times. This rearrangement joins TRBV6-6 to TRBJ1-1; 8 bases line up with TRBD1. The ends lost 2 bases at V and 6 bases at J; junction bases unmatched: 5. The germline gives CDR1 MNHNY, CDR2 SVGAGI (reference sequence). The CDR3 spans 14 residues. The CDR3 sequence is CASSYIPGGSEAFF. Here the CDR3 DNA reads TGTGCCAGCAGTTACATCCCAGGGGGCTCTGAAGCTTTCTTT.

This clonotype has a count of ten or more. The chain carries TRBV28 and TRBJ1-6; TRBD1 matches at 9 bases. CDR1 and CDR2 from the germline V gene are MDHEN and SYDVKM. After removal of 4 bases from V and 9 bases from J, the junction contained 7 bases not matched to a gene. This CDR3 region has 15 residues. CDR3 sequence: CASSSPGQGRSPLHF. CDR3 bases: TGTGCCAGCAGTTCCCCGGGACAGGGACGTTCACCCCTCCACTTT.

This clonotype was recorded many times. CDR3 bases: TGTGCCAGCAGCCAAACCCAGGCCTCACGTGAGCAGTACTTC. This sequence encodes CASSQTQASREQYF. V usage is TRBV14 and J usage is TRBJ2-7; D not certain. Trimming stripped 2 bases from V and 7 bases from J, with 15 bases between. The CDR3 contains 14 residues. Per germline, CDR1 SGHDN and CDR2 FVKESK.

V and J are TRBV29-1 and TRBJ2-5; 10 bases are shared with TRBD1. The junction had 10 bases not matched to a gene; V was cut back by 7 bases and J by 5 bases. CDR3 length: 14 amino acids. Germline CDR1 and CDR2: SQVTM and ANQGSEA. The CDR3 DNA reads as TGCAGCGCGGGGTGGGGACAGGGGACGGAGACCCAGTACTTC. Amino acid sequence: CSAGWGQGTETQYF.

This clonotype was observed at least ten times. This chain joins TRBV29-1 and TRBJ1-1; perhaps TRBD1 as D (5 bases). The CDR3 has 13 residues. Between the trimmed V and J ends, which lost 4 bases and 8 bases, there was a span of 17 bases. Germline values: CDR1 SQVTM, CDR2 ANQGSEA. DNA for the CDR3: TGCAGCGTTGTGGGGGGATGGGGTTCAGAAGCTTTCTTT. It translates to CSVVGGWGSEAFF.

The rearrangement links TRBV5-1 to TRBJ2-1; the D gene is possibly TRBD2 (6 bases). Per germline, CDR1 SGHRS and CDR2 YFSETQ. The CDR3 runs 14 residues. Trimming pared 1 base from V and 6 bases from J, leaving 11 bases between. Here the CDR3 DNA reads TGCGCCAGCAGCTTGTTTGGGGGGAGCAATGAGCAGTTCTTC. It is translated as CASSLFGGSNEQFF.

The chain couples TRBV28 to TRBJ2-5; D not resolved. V was clipped by 2 bases and J by 4 bases, with 23 bases between them. The germline CDR1 and CDR2 sequences are MDHEN and SYDVKM. This CDR3 contains 18 residues. The CDR3 region has the DNA TGTGCCAGCAGTTTAATTCTAAGGGCCGCCAATCAACTAGAGACCCAGTACTTC. This codes for CASSLILRAANQLETQYF. The full variable domain, with the rest looked up from reference TRBV28 and TRBJ2-5, is DVKVTQSSRYLVKRTGEKVFLECVQDMDHENMFWYRQDPGLGLRLIYFSYDVKMKEKGDIPEGYSVSREKKERFSLILESASTNQTSMYLCASSLILRAANQLETQYFGPGTRLLVL.

This clonotype was counted many times. The V call is TRBV6-2 or TRBV6-3, the J call TRBJ1-5; D might be TRBD1 (6 bases). This CDR3 comprises 15 residues. V shed 6 bases and J shed 0 bases, with 12 bases lying between them. Germline CDR1 reads MNHEY; CDR2 reads SVGEGT. The CDR3 nucleotides are TGTGCCAGCAGATCACAGGGCGATAGCAATCAGCCCCAGCATTTT. Translation: CASRSQGDSNQPQHF.